Described below is a single T cell receptor beta chain sequence and its context. This sample was included in a study of control samples from healthy donors and cancer patients. Only in-frame clones appear in the TCRdb table, and some are missing; sequencing was by immunoSEQ multiplex PCR. This sample has approximately 150,000 clones; roughly 92% occur once, and the top ten carry roughly 13%. The CDR3 runs 15 residues. V shed 5 bases and J 6 bases; nucleotides not matched to a gene: 10. Germline V gives CDR1 MDHEN, CDR2 SYDVKM. This chain connects TRBV28 to TRBJ2-7; 10 nucleotides agree with TRBD1. Sequencing was done on a sample of blood. This TCR was recovered from a man aged 40-49 years in good health. CDR3 in amino acids: CASSMAGTGASEQYF. The CDR3 DNA sequence: TGTGCCAGCAGTATGGCGGGGACAGGGGCCTCCGAGCAGTACTTC. The full variable domain, completed using reference TRBV28 and TRBJ2-7, is DVKVTQSSRYLVKRTGEKVFLECVQDMDHENMFWYRQDPGLGLRLIYFSYDVKMKEKGDIPEGYSVSREKKERFSLILESASTNQTSMYLCASSMAGTGASEQYFGPGTRLTVT.